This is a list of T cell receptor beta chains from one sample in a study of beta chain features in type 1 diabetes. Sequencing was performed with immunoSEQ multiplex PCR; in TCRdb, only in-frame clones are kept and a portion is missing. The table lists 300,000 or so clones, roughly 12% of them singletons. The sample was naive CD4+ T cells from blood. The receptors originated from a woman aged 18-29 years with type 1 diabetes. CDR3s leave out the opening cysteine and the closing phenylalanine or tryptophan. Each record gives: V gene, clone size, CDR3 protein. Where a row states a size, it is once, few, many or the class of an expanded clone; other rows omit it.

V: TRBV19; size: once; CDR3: ASTLFGTYQPQH
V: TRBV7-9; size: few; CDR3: ASTSVAGEITYEQY
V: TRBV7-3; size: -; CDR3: ASSAASTRSYNEQF
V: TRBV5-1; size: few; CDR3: ASSPLAGQRNTGELF
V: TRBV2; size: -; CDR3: ASKWQGADTQY
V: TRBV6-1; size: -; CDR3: ASTPDRGKNIQY
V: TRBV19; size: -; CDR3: ASMQASTDTQY
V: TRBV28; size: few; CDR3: ASSPSTGELF
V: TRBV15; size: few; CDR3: ATSRGSGGSYEQY
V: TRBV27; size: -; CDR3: ASSLLAGNSGANVLT
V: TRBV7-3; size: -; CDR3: ASSTGNQETQY
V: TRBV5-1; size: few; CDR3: ASSLSRSSYNEQF
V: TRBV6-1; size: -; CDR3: ASSERRPGHLTAGQPQH
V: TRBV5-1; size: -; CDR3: ASSLGGANTEAF
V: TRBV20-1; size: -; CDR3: SASSYNEQF
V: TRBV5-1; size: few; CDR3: ASSLVISTSGTNEQF
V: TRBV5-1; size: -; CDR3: ASSPSGQGSYGYT
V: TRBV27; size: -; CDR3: ASSPTGTGLPHYGYT
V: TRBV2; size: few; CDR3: ASRQGAGETEAF
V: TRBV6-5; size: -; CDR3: ASSYSPPYYGYT
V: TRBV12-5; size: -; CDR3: ASGPSKTSGGTDTQY